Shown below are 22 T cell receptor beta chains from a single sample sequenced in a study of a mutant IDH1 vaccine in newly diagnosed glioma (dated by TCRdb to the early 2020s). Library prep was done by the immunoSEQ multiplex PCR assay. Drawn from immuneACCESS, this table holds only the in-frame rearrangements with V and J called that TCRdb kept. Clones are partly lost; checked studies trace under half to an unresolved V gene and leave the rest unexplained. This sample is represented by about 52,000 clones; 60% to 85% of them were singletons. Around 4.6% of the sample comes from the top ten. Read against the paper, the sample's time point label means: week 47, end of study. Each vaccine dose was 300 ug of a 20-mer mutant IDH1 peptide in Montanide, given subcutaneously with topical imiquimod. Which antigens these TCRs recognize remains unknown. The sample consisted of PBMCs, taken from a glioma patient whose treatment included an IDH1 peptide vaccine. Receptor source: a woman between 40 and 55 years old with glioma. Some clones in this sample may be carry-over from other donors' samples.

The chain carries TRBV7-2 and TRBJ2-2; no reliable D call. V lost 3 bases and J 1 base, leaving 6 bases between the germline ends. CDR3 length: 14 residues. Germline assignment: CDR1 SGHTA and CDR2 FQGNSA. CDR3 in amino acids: CASSFYRNTGELFF. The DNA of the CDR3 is TGTGCCAGCAGCTTTTACAGGAACACCGGGGAGCTGTTTTTT.

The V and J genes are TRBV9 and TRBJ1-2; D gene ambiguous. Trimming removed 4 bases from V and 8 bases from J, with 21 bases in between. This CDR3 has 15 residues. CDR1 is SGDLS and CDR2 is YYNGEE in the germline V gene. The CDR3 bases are TGTGCCAGCAGCACCAGGTCCACAGAGCACCACGGCTACACCTTC. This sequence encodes CASSTRSTEHHGYTF.

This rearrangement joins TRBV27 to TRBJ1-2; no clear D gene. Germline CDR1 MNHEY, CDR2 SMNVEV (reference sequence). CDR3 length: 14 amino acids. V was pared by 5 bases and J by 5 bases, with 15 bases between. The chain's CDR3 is CASSPTVRSYGYTF. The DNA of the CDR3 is TGTGCCAGCAGTCCAACGGTCCGGTCTTATGGCTACACCTTC.

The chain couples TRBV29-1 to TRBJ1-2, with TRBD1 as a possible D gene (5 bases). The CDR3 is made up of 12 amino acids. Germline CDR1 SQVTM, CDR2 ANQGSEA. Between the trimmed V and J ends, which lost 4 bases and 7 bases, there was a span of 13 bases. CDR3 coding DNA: TGCAGCGTTGGGGGCCTGCTGGCTGGCTACACCTTC. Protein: CSVGGLLAGYTF.

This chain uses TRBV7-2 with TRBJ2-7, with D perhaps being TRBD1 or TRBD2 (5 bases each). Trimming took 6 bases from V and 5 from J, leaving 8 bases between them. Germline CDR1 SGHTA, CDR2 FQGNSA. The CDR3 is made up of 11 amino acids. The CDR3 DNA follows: TGTGCCAGCAGTCGAGGGGACGAGCAGTACTTC. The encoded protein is CASSRGDEQYF.

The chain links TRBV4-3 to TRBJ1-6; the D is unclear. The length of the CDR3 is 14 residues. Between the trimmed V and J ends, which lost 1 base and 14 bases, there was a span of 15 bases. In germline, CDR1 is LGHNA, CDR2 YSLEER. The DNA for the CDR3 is TGCGCCAGCAGCCAAGGGGTGGGCCTCTGGGCCCTCCACTTT. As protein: CASSQGVGLWALHF.

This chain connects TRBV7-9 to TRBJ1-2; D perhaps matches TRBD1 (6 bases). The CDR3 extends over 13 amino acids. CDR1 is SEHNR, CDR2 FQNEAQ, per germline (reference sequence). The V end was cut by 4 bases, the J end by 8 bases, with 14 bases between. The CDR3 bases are TGTGCCAGCAGCTCGAACAGGGTCGAAGGCTACACCTTC. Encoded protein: CASSSNRVEGYTF.

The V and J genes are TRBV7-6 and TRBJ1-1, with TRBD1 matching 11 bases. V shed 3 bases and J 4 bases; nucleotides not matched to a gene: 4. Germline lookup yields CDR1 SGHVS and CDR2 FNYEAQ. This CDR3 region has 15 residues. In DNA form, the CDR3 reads TGTGCCAGCAGCTTTGGACAGGGGGCTGGCACTGAAGCTTTCTTT. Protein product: CASSFGQGAGTEAFF.

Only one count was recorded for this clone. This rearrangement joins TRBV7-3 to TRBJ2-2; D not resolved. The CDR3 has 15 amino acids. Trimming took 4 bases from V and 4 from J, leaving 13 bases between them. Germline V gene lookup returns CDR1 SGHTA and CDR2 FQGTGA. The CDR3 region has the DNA TGTGCCAGCAGCTCGATGAGCGATGGCACCGGGGAGCTGTTTTTT. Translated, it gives CASSSMSDGTGELFF.

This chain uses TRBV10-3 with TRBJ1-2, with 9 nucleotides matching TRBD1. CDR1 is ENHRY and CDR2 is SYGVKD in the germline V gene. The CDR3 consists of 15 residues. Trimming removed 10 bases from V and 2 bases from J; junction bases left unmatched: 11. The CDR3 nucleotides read TGTGCCACCAACAGACAGGGGGAGGGAAACTATGGCTACACCTTC. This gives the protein CATNRQGEGNYGYTF.

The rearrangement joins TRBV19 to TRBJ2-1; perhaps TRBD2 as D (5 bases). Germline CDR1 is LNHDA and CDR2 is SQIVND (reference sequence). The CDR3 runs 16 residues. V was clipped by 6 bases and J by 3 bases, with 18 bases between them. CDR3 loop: CASSLLTPGSYNEQFF. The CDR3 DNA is TGTGCCAGTAGCCTGTTGACCCCTGGGAGCTACAATGAGCAGTTCTTC. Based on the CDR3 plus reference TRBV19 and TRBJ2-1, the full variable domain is DGGITQSPKYLFRKEGQNVTLSCEQNLNHDAMYWYRQDPGQGLRLIYYSQIVNDFQKGDIAEGYSVSREKKESFPLTVTSAQKNPTAFYLCASSLLTPGSYNEQFFGPGTRLTVL.

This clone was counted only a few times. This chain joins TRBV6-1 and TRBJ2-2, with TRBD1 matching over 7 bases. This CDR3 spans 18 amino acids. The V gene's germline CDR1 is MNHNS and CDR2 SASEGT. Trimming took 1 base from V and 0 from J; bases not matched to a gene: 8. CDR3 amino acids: CASSEVRQGTSNTGELFF. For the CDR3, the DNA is TGTGCCAGCAGTGAAGTGCGACAGGGAACCTCGAACACCGGGGAGCTGTTTTTT.

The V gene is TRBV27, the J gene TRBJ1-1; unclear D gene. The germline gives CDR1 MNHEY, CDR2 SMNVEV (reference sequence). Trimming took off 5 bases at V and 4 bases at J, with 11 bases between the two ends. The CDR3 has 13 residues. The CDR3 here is CASSPREGTEAFF. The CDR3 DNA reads TGTGCCAGCAGTCCGAGGGAAGGCACTGAAGCTTTCTTT.

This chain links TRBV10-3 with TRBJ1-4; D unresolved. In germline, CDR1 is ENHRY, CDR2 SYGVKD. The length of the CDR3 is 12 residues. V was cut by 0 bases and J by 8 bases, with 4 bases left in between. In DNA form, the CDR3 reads TGTGCCATCAGTGAGTCCGTGGAAAAACTGTTTTTT. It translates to CAISESVEKLFF.

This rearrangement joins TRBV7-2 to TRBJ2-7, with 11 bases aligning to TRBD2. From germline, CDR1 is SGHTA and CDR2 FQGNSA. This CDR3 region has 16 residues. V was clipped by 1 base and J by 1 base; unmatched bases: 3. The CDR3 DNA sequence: TGTGCCAGCAGCTTAGTGGGGACTAGCGGATCCTACGAGCAGTACTTC. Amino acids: CASSLVGTSGSYEQYF.

The CDR3 DNA is TGTGCCAGCAGCAGGGACAGGCGTGATGAGCAGTTCTTC. This sequence encodes CASSRDRRDEQFF. The chain is built from TRBV5-6 and TRBJ2-1; 8 bases line up with TRBD1. Germline CDR1 SGHDT, CDR2 YYEEEE. CDR3 length: 13 amino acids. The junction had 5 bases not matched to a gene; V was cut back by 4 bases and J by 8 bases.

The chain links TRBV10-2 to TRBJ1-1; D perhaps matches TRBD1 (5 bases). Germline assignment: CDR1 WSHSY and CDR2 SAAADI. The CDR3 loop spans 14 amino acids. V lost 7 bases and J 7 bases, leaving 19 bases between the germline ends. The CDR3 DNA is TGCGCCAGCATTGGGGCAGGGAAATTGGTTGAAGCTTTCTTT. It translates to CASIGAGKLVEAFF.

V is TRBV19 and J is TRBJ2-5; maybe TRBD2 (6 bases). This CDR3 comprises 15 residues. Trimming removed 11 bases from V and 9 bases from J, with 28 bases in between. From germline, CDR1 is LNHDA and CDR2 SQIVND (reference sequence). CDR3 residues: CAAGLANKLGEPQYF. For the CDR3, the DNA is TGTGCCGCTGGGCTAGCGAACAAACTTGGGGAACCCCAGTACTTC.

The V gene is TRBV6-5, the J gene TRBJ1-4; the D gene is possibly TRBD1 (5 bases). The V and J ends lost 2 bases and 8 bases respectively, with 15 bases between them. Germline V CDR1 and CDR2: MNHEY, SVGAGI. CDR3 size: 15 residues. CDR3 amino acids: CASSYGGREREKLFF. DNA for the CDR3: TGTGCCAGCAGTTACGGGGGTAGGGAAAGAGAAAAACTGTTTTTT.

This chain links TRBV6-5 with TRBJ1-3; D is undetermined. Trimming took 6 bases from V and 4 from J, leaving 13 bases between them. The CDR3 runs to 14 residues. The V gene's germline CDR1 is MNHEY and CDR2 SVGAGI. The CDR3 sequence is CASRTGGSGNTIYF. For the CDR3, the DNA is TGTGCCAGCAGGACTGGAGGGTCGGGAAACACCATATATTTT.

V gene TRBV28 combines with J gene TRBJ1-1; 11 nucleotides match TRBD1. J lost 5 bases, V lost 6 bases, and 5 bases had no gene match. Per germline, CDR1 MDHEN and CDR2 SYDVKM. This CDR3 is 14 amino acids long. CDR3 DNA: TGTGCCAGCAGGGGGACAGGGGGGAGGACTGAAGCTTTCTTT. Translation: CASRGTGGRTEAFF.

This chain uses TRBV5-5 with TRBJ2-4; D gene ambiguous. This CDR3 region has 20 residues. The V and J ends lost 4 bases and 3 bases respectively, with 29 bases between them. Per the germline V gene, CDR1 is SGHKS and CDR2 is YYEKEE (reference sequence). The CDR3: CASSLRGRFPSLLDKNIQYF. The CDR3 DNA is TGTGCCAGCAGCCTGAGAGGCCGGTTCCCAAGCCTCCTTGACAAAAACATTCAGTACTTC. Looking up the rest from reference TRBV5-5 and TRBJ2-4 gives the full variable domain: DAGVTQSPTHLIKTRGQQVTLRCSPISGHKSVSWYQQVLGQGPQFIFQYYEKEERGRGNFPDRFSARQFPNYSSELNVNALLLGDSALYLCASSLRGRFPSLLDKNIQYFGAGTRLSVL.